This is a list of T cell receptor beta chains from one sample in a study of siplizumab effects on memory and regulatory T cells. Method: immunoSEQ multiplex PCR; TCRdb's copy keeps in-frame clones and lacks some. The sample holds roughly 100,000 clones; over 90% are singletons and the top ten take 0.62%. The material sequenced was Tregs sorted from blood. The source of these receptors is a human donor in good health. CDR3s include the opening cysteine and the closing phenylalanine or tryptophan. Fields, in order: J gene, clone size, V gene, D gene, CDR3 protein, CDR3 DNA. A D gene is named only where the DNA matches it firmly. The size field is filled for only some rows; it gives once, few, many or a size class.

TRBJ2-2	NA	TRBV30	NA	CAWSEGGGGELFF	TGTGCCTGGAGTGAGGGGGGCGGCGGGGAGCTGTTTTTT
TRBJ2-1	NA	TRBV7-6	NA	CASSLPPGRLGRNNEQFF	TGTGCCAGCAGCTTACCACCGGGGAGACTAGGGAGGAACAATGAGCAGTTCTTC
TRBJ1-2	few	TRBV30	TRBD1	CAWSVLGGLRGYTF	TGTGCCTGGAGTGTACTAGGGGGCCTTCGCGGCTACACCTTC
TRBJ1-1	NA	TRBV18	NA	CASSHRESTEAFF	TGTGCCAGCTCGCACAGGGAGTCCACTGAAGCTTTCTTT
TRBJ2-2	once	TRBV19	NA	CASSIRRQISNTGELFF	TGTGCCAGTAGTATTCGCCGACAGATCTCGAACACCGGGGAGCTGTTTTTT
TRBJ2-3	NA	TRBV4-2	TRBD2	CASSQSGASTDTQYF	TGTGCCAGCAGCCAGAGCGGGGCAAGCACAGATACGCAGTATTTT
TRBJ2-5	NA	TRBV5-1	TRBD2	CASSLTTSGGEETQYF	TGCGCCAGCAGCCTCACGACTAGCGGGGGCGAAGAGACCCAGTACTTC
TRBJ1-4	NA	TRBV25-1	TRBD1	CASSDRDRGRIEKLFF	TGTGCCAGCAGTGACCGTGACAGGGGGCGGATTGAAAAACTGTTTTTT
TRBJ2-4	NA	TRBV2	NA	CASLRNRIAKNIQYF	TGTGCCAGCCTTCGGAACAGGATAGCCAAAAACATTCAGTACTTC
TRBJ2-5	NA	TRBV2	NA	CASSGQKLRHQETQYF	TGTGCCAGCAGTGGACAGAAATTAAGACACCAAGAGACCCAGTACTTC
TRBJ1-1	NA	TRBV7-6	NA	CASSDGRANTEAFF	TGTGCCAGCAGCGATGGGCGGGCGAACACTGAAGCTTTCTTT
TRBJ1-4	NA	TRBV7-8	TRBD1	CASSISGTGDEKLFF	TGTGCCAGCAGCATCTCCGGGACAGGGGATGAAAAACTGTTTTTT
TRBJ2-7	NA	TRBV4-1	NA	CASSQDRETYEQYF	TGCGCCAGCAGCCAAGACAGGGAAACCTACGAGCAGTACTTC
TRBJ2-3	NA	TRBV9	TRBD1	CASSSRGWGSTDTQYF	TGTGCCAGCAGCTCCAGGGGGTGGGGGAGCACAGATACGCAGTATTTT
TRBJ2-2	NA	TRBV7-9	NA	CASSTRVDRIRGEAGELFF	TGTGCCAGCAGCACCCGTGTGGATCGTATCCGAGGGGAAGCCGGGGAGCTGTTTTTT
TRBJ2-1	NA	TRBV5-1	NA	CASSPWDTTSYNEQFF	TGCGCCAGCAGTCCTTGGGACACGACCTCCTACAATGAGCAGTTCTTC
TRBJ1-1	NA	TRBV7-9	NA	CASSSTGSEAFF	TGTGCCAGCAGTTCTACCGGGTCGGAAGCTTTCTTT
TRBJ2-1	NA	TRBV25-1	NA	CASSENRVRREQFF	TGTGCCAGCAGTGAAAACAGGGTTCGACGGGAGCAGTTCTTC
TRBJ2-7	few	TRBV19	NA	CASSIGPLRYEQYF	TGTGCCAGTAGTATAGGCCCTCTCCGCTACGAGCAGTACTTC
TRBJ1-1	NA	TRBV13	NA	CASSPRGFNTEAFF	TGTGCCAGCAGCCCCCGGGGATTTAACACTGAAGCTTTCTTT
TRBJ1-1	NA	TRBV4-1	TRBD1	CASSQTRDRSTEAFF	TGCGCCAGCAGCCAAACCCGGGACAGGTCCACTGAAGCTTTCTTT
TRBJ2-7	NA	TRBV7-3	NA	CASSLGSPPSEQYF	TGTGCCAGCAGCTTAGGGTCACCCCCCTCTGAGCAGTACTTC
TRBJ2-1	NA	TRBV18	TRBD2	CASSPSSGRVGEQFF	TGTGCCAGCTCACCTTCTAGCGGGAGGGTTGGAGAGCAGTTCTTC
TRBJ2-7	once	TRBV9	NA	CASSVGGRGEQYF	TGTGCCAGCAGCGTAGGAGGTAGGGGAGAGCAGTACTTC
TRBJ1-2	NA	TRBV19	NA	CASSIGGGRGAYGYTF	TGTGCCAGTAGTATAGGGGGCGGCAGGGGTGCCTATGGCTACACCTTC
TRBJ2-7	NA	TRBV2	NA	CASSVGPSHEQYF	TGTGCCAGCAGTGTAGGGCCGTCCCACGAGCAGTACTTC
TRBJ2-7	NA	TRBV7-9	NA	CASSLFGGGEQYF	TGTGCCAGCAGCTTATTTGGGGGTGGCGAGCAGTACTTC
TRBJ2-7	NA	TRBV21-1	NA	CASSPGPYEQYF	TGTGCCAGCAGCCCTGGGCCCTACGAGCAGTACTTC
TRBJ1-3	NA	TRBV30	NA	CAWSVGGARGNTIYF	TGTGCCTGGAGTGTAGGTGGGGCGCGTGGAAACACCATATATTTT
TRBJ1-1	NA	TRBV7-2	TRBD1	CASSLRQGTEAFF	TGTGCCAGCAGCCTACGACAGGGCACTGAAGCTTTCTTT
TRBJ2-7	NA	TRBV6-6	TRBD1	CASSTGKQAEQYF	TGTGCCAGCTCGACAGGGAAGCAGGCCGAGCAGTACTTC
TRBJ2-3	NA	TRBV27	TRBD1	CASSLSRTGDPDTQYF	TGTGCCAGCAGTTTATCCCGTACAGGGGACCCAGATACGCAGTATTTT
TRBJ2-2	NA	TRBV7-9	NA	CASTSDGIRELFF	TGTGCCAGCACCTCCGATGGGATCAGGGAGCTGTTTTTT
TRBJ2-3	few	TRBV4-1	NA	CASSPLVSRDRVADTQYF	TGCGCCAGCAGCCCCCTGGTGTCGAGGGATAGGGTGGCAGATACGCAGTATTTT
TRBJ2-1	NA	TRBV18	TRBD1	CASSPAIGTGSYNEQFF	TGTGCCAGCTCACCGGCGATCGGGACAGGCTCCTACAATGAGCAGTTCTTC
TRBJ2-5	NA	TRBV15	TRBD2	CATSRDKLAGFETQYF	TGTGCCACCAGCAGAGATAAACTAGCGGGGTTTGAGACCCAGTACTTC
TRBJ2-1	NA	TRBV7-9	NA	CASSLVGGAVGNEQFF	TGTGCCAGCAGCTTAGTAGGCGGGGCCGTAGGGAATGAGCAGTTCTTC
TRBJ2-1	NA	TRBV7-9	NA	CASTGLGGIVSYNEQFF	TGTGCCAGCACCGGTTTGGGCGGGATTGTATCTTACAATGAGCAGTTCTTC
TRBJ1-2	NA	TRBV18	TRBD1	CASYPGTGGDYTF	TGTGCCAGCTACCCTGGGACAGGGGGAGACTACACCTTC
TRBJ2-7	NA	TRBV19	NA	CASRERDGKPYF	TGTGCCAGTAGAGAAAGGGACGGTAAACCGTACTTC
TRBJ2-1	NA	TRBV30	NA	CAWSSSVIYEQFF	TGTGCCTGGAGCTCCTCGGTTATCTATGAGCAGTTCTTC
TRBJ1-2	few	TRBV10-3	NA	CAISESTGLLGYTF	TGTGCCATCAGTGAGTCTACAGGGTTGCTGGGCTACACCTTC
TRBJ1-6	NA	TRBV5-6	NA	CASSLVPLRGSPLHF	TGTGCCAGCAGCTTGGTGCCCCTCAGAGGTTCACCCCTCCACTTT
TRBJ2-5	once	TRBV5-5	NA	CASSLEGSPETQYF	TGTGCCAGCAGCTTGGAGGGGTCTCCAGAGACCCAGTACTTC
TRBJ1-1	NA	TRBV27	NA	CASSLKGNTEAFF	TGTGCCAGCAGTTTGAAGGGGAACACTGAAGCTTTCTTT
TRBJ2-7	NA	TRBV5-4	TRBD2	CASSSAAGAYEQYF	TGTGCCAGCAGCTCTGCAGCGGGAGCCTACGAGCAGTACTTC
TRBJ1-2	NA	TRBV5-1	NA	CASSLAVGLDYGYTF	TGCGCCAGCAGCTTGGCCGTAGGGCTCGACTATGGCTACACCTTC
TRBJ1-3	NA	TRBV6-5	NA	CASSYKGIISGNTIYF	TGTGCCAGCAGTTACAAGGGCATCATATCTGGAAACACCATATATTTT
TRBJ2-3	NA	TRBV10-1	NA	CASQGAGDTQYF	TGCGCCAGCCAGGGAGCCGGAGATACGCAGTATTTT
TRBJ2-5	NA	TRBV18	NA	CASSPAQETQYF	TGTGCCAGCTCACCGGCCCAAGAGACCCAGTACTTC
TRBJ1-1	NA	TRBV5-1	NA	CASSFYDRPNTEAFF	TGCGCCAGCAGCTTTTACGACAGGCCGAACACTGAAGCTTTCTTT